This record covers a single TCR beta chain. V was clipped by 5 bases and J by 2 bases, with 12 bases between them. The V gene's germline CDR1 is LNHDA and CDR2 SQIVND (reference sequence). The CDR3 is 14 amino acids. Sequenced by immunoSEQ multiplex PCR; TCRdb stores in-frame clones only, minus some. The sample has roughly 400,000 clones; approximately 91% are singletons. These data originate in a study of blood T cell repertoires in COVID-19. What was sequenced was PBMCs or T cells enriched from blood (not recorded which). The sequence was collected from a young woman who had been exposed to COVID-19. V is TRBV19 and J is TRBJ1-1; D not certain. CDR3 residues: CASSRGPDNTEAFF. The CDR3 region has the DNA TGTGCCAGTAGTCGAGGTCCGGATAACACTGAAGCTTTCTTT.